Sequencing of this T cell receptor beta chain was carried out in a study of T cell responses to AZD1222 COVID-19 vaccine (dated by TCRdb to the early 2020s). Regarding the complete study: AZD1222 recipients given second doses at about 4 weeks or at about 12 weeks were pooled, since spike-specific TCR depth and breadth were not found to differ between the two schedules. Trial participants were enrolled by age into subgroups of 18-55, 56-69 and 70-plus years, and around 150, 29 and 61 TCR-sequenced participants, respectively, were included in these subgroups. A total of about 230 trial participants underwent TCR sequencing, of whom some 210 received two doses of AZD1222 and some 25 received two doses of the MenACWY control vaccine. Here is what the overall study found, with its caveats: Vaccine-associated CD4 TCRs spanned the whole spike protein, with dominant responses in regions 160-218 and 743-854. Reportedly, almost half of the unique spike-specific TCRs recognized epitopes lying outside the regions that are mutated in the B.1.351 and B.1.1.7 variants. Conclusions about previously exposed vaccinees are limited because only five to seven AZD1222 recipients were SARS-CoV-2 seropositive at baseline. In the small 56-69-year group, the increase in depth fell short of significance, most likely because of low power. Participants were mostly white British and included more females than males, and it was suggested by the authors that clonal diversity may have been underestimated. No day 14 peak-response samples were available, so repertoires were characterized only after the peak T cell response. After two AZD1222 doses, both the breadth and the depth of spike-specific TCRs were significantly higher than at day 0 and than in MenACWY recipients.

Measured from the cysteine to the phenylalanine, the CDR3 is 17 residues long. Left in the record is the CDR3 DNA by itself, 51 bases read in frame from the first base. Reading the germline V gene gives CDR1 SGDLS and CDR2 YYNGEE. V is pruned by 0 bases and J by 3 bases, leaving 8 bases of the junction without a gene match. About this clone itself: Its antigen is unknown. No base quality values were provided; no much bigger clone lies one nucleotide off.

The time point label, read with the paper, signifies: baseline before first vaccination. Samples from vaccinated people were obtained from the UK trials COV001 and COV002, which included a single-blind randomized controlled phase 2/3 trial of AZD1222 (ChAdOx1 nCoV-19) in healthy adults. For TCRbeta chain sequencing, PBMC samples from trial participants were taken at day 0 and at day 28 after the second dose. The CDR3 regions of human TCRbeta chains were analyzed by immunosequencing. Per the authors' processing: TCRs in the repertoires were matched against a reference library of SARS-CoV-2-specific TCRs that had been generated with the MIRA antigen-specificity platform. Breadth was defined as the fraction of unique TCRs that were SARS-CoV-2-associated, and depth was defined as the fraction of total T cells that were SARS-CoV-2-associated. Using the MIRA data, every spike-specific TCR was mapped to the spike region that the TCR reacted to and assigned to either a CD4 or a CD8 class. Log10-transformed breadth and depth values were compared by one-way ANOVA with Sidak's multiple comparisons tests. The table was pulled from immuneACCESS by TCRdb, which kept in-frame rearrangements only. Such tables lose some clones; where checked, under half of the loss comes from unresolved V genes, and the rest has no known cause. Clone size and V and J calls were adopted from that table, with D and trimming inferred from the DNA. A total of about 99,000 clones appear in this sample, over 90% of them only once. Of the sample, around 5% falls within the top ten clones.

The chain is assembled from TRBV9 and TRBJ1-2, with 10 central nucleotides matching TRBD1. Sample: peripheral blood, taken on day 0 of AZD1222 vaccination. This TCR derives from an adult in good health. The sequenced DNA is TGTGCCAGCAGCGTAGGTTTAGGGGACAGGGGCGACTATGGCTACACCTTC. It specifies CASSVGLGDRGDYGYTF.